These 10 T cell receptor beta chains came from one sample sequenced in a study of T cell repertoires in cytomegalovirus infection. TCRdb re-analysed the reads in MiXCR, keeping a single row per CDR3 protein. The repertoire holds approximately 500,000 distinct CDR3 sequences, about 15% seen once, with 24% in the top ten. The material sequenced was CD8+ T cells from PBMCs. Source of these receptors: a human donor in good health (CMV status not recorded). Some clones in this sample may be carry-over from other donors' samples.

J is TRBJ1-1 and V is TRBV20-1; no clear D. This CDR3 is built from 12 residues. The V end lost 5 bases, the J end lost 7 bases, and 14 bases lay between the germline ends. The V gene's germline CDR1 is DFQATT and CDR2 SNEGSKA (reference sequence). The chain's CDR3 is CSAPSGSNEAFF. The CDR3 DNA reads TGCAGTGCTCCCAGCGGGTCGAATGAAGCTTTCTTT.

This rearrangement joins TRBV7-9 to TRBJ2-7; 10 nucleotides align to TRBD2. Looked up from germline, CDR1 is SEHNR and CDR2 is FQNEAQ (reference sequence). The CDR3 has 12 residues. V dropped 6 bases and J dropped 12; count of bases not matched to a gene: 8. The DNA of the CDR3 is TGTGCCAGCAGGCGCGGGACTAGCGTGCTGTACTTC. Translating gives CASRRGTSVLYF. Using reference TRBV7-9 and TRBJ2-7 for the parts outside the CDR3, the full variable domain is DTGVSQNPRHKITKRGQNVTFRCDPISEHNRLYWYRQTLGQGPEFLTYFQNEAQLEKSRLLSDRFSAERPKGSFSTLEIQRTEQGDSAMYLCASRRGTSVLYFGPGTRLTVT.

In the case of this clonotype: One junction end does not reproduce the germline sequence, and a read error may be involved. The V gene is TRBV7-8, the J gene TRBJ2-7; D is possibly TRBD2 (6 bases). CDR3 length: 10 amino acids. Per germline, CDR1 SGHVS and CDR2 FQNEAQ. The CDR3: CASSSDGGYF. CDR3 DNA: TGTGCCAGCAGCTCCGATGGGGGGTACTTT.

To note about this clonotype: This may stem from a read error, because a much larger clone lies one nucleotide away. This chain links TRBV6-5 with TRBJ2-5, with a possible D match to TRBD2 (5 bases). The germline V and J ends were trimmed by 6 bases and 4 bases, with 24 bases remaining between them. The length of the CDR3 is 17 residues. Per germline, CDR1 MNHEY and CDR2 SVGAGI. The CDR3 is CASRMGVEYPSRETQYF. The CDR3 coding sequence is TGTGCCAGCAGGATGGGAGTGGAGTACCCCTCACGAGAGACCCAGTACTTC.

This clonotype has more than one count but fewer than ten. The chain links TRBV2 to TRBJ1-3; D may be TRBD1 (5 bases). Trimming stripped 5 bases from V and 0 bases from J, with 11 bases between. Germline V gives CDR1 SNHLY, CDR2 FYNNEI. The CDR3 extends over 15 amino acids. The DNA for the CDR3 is TGTGCCAGCAGTAGGGACGGATACTCTGGAAACACCATATATTTT. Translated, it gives CASSRDGYSGNTIYF.

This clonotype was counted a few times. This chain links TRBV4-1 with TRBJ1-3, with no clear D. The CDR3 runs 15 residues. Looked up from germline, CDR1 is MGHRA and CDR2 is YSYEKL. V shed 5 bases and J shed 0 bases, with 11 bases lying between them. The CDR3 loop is CASSDIYGSGNTIYF. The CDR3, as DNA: TGCGCCAGCAGCGACATATATGGCTCTGGAAACACCATATATTTT.

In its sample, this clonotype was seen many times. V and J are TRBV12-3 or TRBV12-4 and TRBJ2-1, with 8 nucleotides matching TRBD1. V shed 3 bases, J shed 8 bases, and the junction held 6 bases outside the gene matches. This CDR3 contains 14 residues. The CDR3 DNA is TGTGCCAGCAGTTTTTCAGGGGGCAGGGATGAGCAGTTCTTC. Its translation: CASSFSGGRDEQFF.

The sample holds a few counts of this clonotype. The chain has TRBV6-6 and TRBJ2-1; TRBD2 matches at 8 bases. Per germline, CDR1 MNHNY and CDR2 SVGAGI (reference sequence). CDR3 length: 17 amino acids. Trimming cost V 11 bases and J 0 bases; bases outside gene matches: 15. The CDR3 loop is CACRVSSGRISYNEQFF. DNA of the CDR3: TGTGCCTGCCGGGTTTCCAGCGGGAGAATCTCCTACAATGAGCAGTTCTTC.

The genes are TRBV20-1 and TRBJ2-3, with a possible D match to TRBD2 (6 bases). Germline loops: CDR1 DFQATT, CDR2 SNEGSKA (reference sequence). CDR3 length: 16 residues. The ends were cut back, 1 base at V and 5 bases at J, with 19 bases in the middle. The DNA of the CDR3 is TGCAGTGCTAGAGTGGTTAGCGGAAGAGATAGAGATACGCAGTATTTT. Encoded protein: CSARVVSGRDRDTQYF.

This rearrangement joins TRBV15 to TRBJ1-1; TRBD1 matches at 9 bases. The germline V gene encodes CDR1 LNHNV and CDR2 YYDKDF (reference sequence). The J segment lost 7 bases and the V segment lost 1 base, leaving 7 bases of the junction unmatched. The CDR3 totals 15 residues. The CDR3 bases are TGTGCCACCAGCAGAGGTCCGGGACAGGGCGGTGAAGCTTTCTTT. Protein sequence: CATSRGPGQGGEAFF. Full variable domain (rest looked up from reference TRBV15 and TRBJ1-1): DAMVIQNPRYQVTQFGKPVTLSCSQTLNHNVMYWYQQKSSQAPKLLFHYYDKDFNNEADTPDNFQSRRPNTSFCFLDIRSPGLGDTAMYLCATSRGPGQGGEAFFGQGTRLTVV.